This is a list of T cell receptor beta chains from one sample in a study of cytomegalovirus exposure and HLA in healthy donors. This table comes from immunoSEQ multiplex PCR, and its TCRdb copy is limited to in-frame clones, with some not included. The data contain some 190,000 clones, 60% to 85% of them singletons. Sequencing input: PBMCs. These receptors came from a woman under 30 in good health and CMV-seronegative. Each CDR3 is given with its conserved first and last residue. A D gene is named only where the DNA matches it firmly. A clone size is listed for some rows: how often the clone was seen (once, few, many), or a class if it is expanded.

d_gene	j_gene	v_gene	abundance	CDR3aa	CDR3nt
-	TRBJ2-5	TRBV27	-	CASSLSGGAGETQYF	TGTGCCAGCAGTTTATCTGGGGGCGCGGGAGAGACCCAGTACTTC
-	TRBJ1-2	TRBV6-1	few	CASSEERLRGYTF	TGTGCCAGCAGTGAAGAGCGACTCCGGGGCTACACCTTC
-	TRBJ2-7	TRBV2	-	CASSPTPTGSYEQYF	TGTGCCAGCAGTCCGACACCGACCGGCTCCTACGAGCAGTACTTC
-	TRBJ1-5	TRBV25-1	-	CASSEGGFNQPQHF	TGTGCCAGCAGTGAAGGTGGCTTCAATCAGCCCCAGCATTTT
TRBD1	TRBJ2-4	TRBV9	-	CASSAPGGQGSQYF	TGTGCCAGCAGCGCGCCTGGGGGACAGGGTTCTCAGTACTTC
TRBD1	TRBJ1-1	TRBV4-1	-	CASSQEGTGKAFF	TGCGCCAGCAGCCAAGAAGGGACAGGCAAAGCTTTCTTT
-	TRBJ1-2	TRBV6-1	-	CASSDTGWGYTF	TGTGCCAGCAGTGACACAGGGTGGGGCTACACCTTC
TRBD1	TRBJ2-3	TRBV7-9	-	CASSRFSGTGSTDTQYF	TGTGCCAGCAGCCGATTTTCCGGGACAGGTAGCACAGATACGCAGTATTTT
-	TRBJ1-5	TRBV19	-	CASSLGWRDQPQHF	TGTGCCAGTAGTCTGGGCTGGCGAGATCAGCCCCAGCATTTT
-	TRBJ1-1	TRBV25-1	-	CASSELRGTHNTEAFF	TGTGCCAGCAGTGAATTAAGAGGGACACATAACACTGAAGCTTTCTTT
-	TRBJ1-3	TRBV2	-	CASSEVALDTIYF	TGTGCCAGCAGTGAAGTCGCGTTAGACACCATATATTTT
TRBD1	TRBJ1-1	TRBV13	-	CASSSSGGLAFTEAFF	TGTGCCAGCAGCTCCTCAGGGGGATTAGCCTTCACTGAAGCTTTCTTT
-	TRBJ2-3	TRBV18	-	CASSPSGEWDTQYF	TGTGCCAGCTCACCATCAGGGGAGTGGGATACGCAGTATTTT
TRBD1	TRBJ2-7	TRBV27	-	CASSPRQGSTYEQYF	TGTGCCAGCAGTCCCCGACAGGGGTCAACCTACGAGCAGTACTTC
-	TRBJ2-7	TRBV21-1	-	CASRRYEQYF	TGTGCCAGCAGGCGATACGAGCAGTACTTC
-	TRBJ1-2	TRBV30	-	CAWSVGSGGYTF	TGTGCCTGGAGTGTTGGCAGTGGCGGCTACACCTTC
TRBD2	TRBJ2-5	TRBV5-1	-	CATGEGSNQETQYF	TGCGCCACCGGGGAGGGCAGTAACCAAGAGACCCAGTACTTC
TRBD1	TRBJ2-2	TRBV28	-	CASSLYASGTGGSGELFF	TGTGCCAGCAGTTTATATGCCTCCGGTACAGGGGGCTCCGGGGAGCTGTTTTTT
-	TRBJ2-2	TRBV6-1	-	CASSELRGSGELFF	TGTGCCAGCAGTGAATTACGGGGGTCCGGGGAGCTGTTTTTT
-	TRBJ1-1	TRBV29-1	-	CSVLEMNTEAFF	TGCAGCGTTCTTGAGATGAACACTGAAGCTTTCTTT